This T cell receptor (beta chain) is from a study of blood T cell repertoires in COVID-19. The V end lost 0 bases, the J end lost 6 bases, and 14 bases lay between the germline ends. This CDR3 has 15 residues. Looked up from germline, CDR1 is MNHEY and CDR2 is SVGAGI. Clones were sequenced by immunoSEQ multiplex PCR, and TCRdb holds only the in-frame ones, with some missing. In the table there are some 350,000 clones, around four fifths of which are singletons. This receptor was identified in a young man with active or convalescent COVID-19. Sequenced: peripheral blood. This chain connects TRBV6-5 to TRBJ1-1; D ambiguous. The CDR3 protein is CASSYSAFVEAEAFF. As DNA, the CDR3 is TGTGCCAGCAGTTACTCAGCTTTCGTGGAGGCTGAAGCTTTCTTT.